A single sample gave rise to the 7 T cell receptor beta chains below, sequenced in a study of siplizumab effects on memory and regulatory T cells (dated by TCRdb to the late 2010s). The library was prepared using the immunoSEQ multiplex PCR assay. TCRdb stores this immuneACCESS table with in-frame sequences only. Part of the clones is absent; in the studies checked, under half of the shortfall reflects unresolved V genes, and no reason is known for the rest. Here the sample has more than 95,000 clones; about 94% occur a single time. 1.5% to 2% of the sample goes to the ten largest clones. Sequencing was done on a sample of non-Treg CD4+ T cells sorted from blood. What this sample's cell subset or site label stands for: FACS-sorted unstimulated CD4+ non-regulatory T cells. Receptors originate from a human donor in good health.

Details on this clone: Distinct nucleotide sequences in the sample also encode this CDR3. CDR3 coding DNA: TGCGCCAGCAGCCTCCTCGTCCAAGAGACCCAGTACTTC. It yields the protein CASSLLVQETQYF. J is TRBJ2-5 and V is TRBV5-1, with D hard to call. The CDR3 sequence is 13 residues long. V was shortened by 4 bases and J by 1 base, with 8 bases between the two germline ends. Germline CDR1 is SGHRS and CDR2 is YFSETQ.

This chain joins TRBV7-8 and TRBJ2-3; D not resolved. CDR3 length: 15 amino acids. Germline-derived CDR1 and CDR2 are SGHVS and FQNEAQ. Trimming removed 5 bases at V and 2 bases at J, with 14 bases between. Written as DNA, the CDR3 is TGTGCCAGCAGCCCCGTAATGACTTTCACAGATACGCAGTATTTT. Amino acid sequence: CASSPVMTFTDTQYF.

The CDR3 protein is CASSPRRDTGPYEQYF. CDR3 in DNA: TGTGCCAGCAGCCCCCGCCGGGACACAGGACCTTACGAGCAGTACTTC. The chain is built from TRBV7-8 and TRBJ2-7, with D perhaps matching TRBD1 (6 bases). The V gene lost 5 bases and the J gene lost 4 bases, with 21 bases spanning the gap. This CDR3 comprises 16 residues. Germline lookup yields CDR1 SGHVS and CDR2 FQNEAQ.

The chain is built from TRBV7-2 and TRBJ1-2; D is unclear. The CDR3 sequence is 13 residues long. Germline lookup yields CDR1 SGHTA and CDR2 FQGNSA. Trimming left V 4 bases short and J 5 bases short, with 11 bases between. The CDR3 DNA reads TGTGCCAGCAGCTCCTCCCTGGGATATGGCTACACCTTC. Amino acid sequence: CASSSSLGYGYTF.

The chain joins TRBV6-5 to TRBJ1-1; D is ambiguous. V was cut by 0 bases and J by 1 base, with 9 bases left in between. There are 15 residues in the CDR3. Germline CDR1 is MNHEY and CDR2 is SVGAGI. DNA for the CDR3: TGTGCCAGCAGTTACTCGACTTGGGGGAACACTGAAGCTTTCTTT. Amino acids: CASSYSTWGNTEAFF.

The chain carries TRBV11-3 and TRBJ2-7; D perhaps matches TRBD1 (6 bases). Germline CDR1 is SGHNT and CDR2 is YENEEA. V lost 2 bases, J lost 5 bases, and 7 bases lay in between. This CDR3 is 12 amino acids long. The DNA for the CDR3 is TGTGCCAGCAGCTTAAACAGGGACGAGCAGTACTTC. Amino acid sequence: CASSLNRDEQYF.

The rearrangement joins TRBV5-6 to TRBJ1-2; no clear D gene. This CDR3 region has 14 residues. In germline, CDR1 is SGHDT, CDR2 YYEEEE. Trimming pared 1 base from V and 2 bases from J, leaving 9 bases between. The CDR3 loop is CASSLPRSNYGYTF. CDR3 bases: TGTGCCAGCAGCTTGCCCAGATCGAACTATGGCTACACCTTC.